A single sample gave rise to the 21 T cell receptor beta chains below, sequenced in a study of early T cells in non-severe SARS-CoV-2 infection. TCRdb independently ran MiXCR on the 5' RACE reads; one entry per CDR3 protein. The repertoire holds about 31,000 distinct CDR3 sequences, with 4.5% to 6% as singletons. The sample was whole blood. The receptor source for this set is an adult who was a healthcare worker with PCR-confirmed SARS-CoV-2 infection or an uninfected control (not recorded which).

This clonotype was counted many times. The chain joins TRBV2 to TRBJ1-2; 9 nucleotides align to TRBD1. CDR1 and CDR2 from the germline V gene are SNHLY and FYNNEI. V was clipped by 2 bases and J by 7 bases; unmatched bases: 8. The CDR3 length is 15 residues. CDR3 sequence reads: CASSELGTGLAGYTF. In nucleotides, the CDR3 is TGTGCCAGCAGTGAATTGGGGACAGGGCTCGCTGGCTACACCTTC. Looking up the rest from reference TRBV2 and TRBJ1-2 gives the full variable domain: EPEVTQTPSHQVTQMGQEVILRCVPISNHLYFYWYRQILGQKVEFLVSFYNNEISEKSEIFDDQFSVERPDGSNFTLKIRSTKLEDSAMYFCASSELGTGLAGYTFGSGTRLTVV.

This clonotype was detected ten times or more. The chain combines TRBV20-1 with TRBJ2-3; 11 bases match TRBD2. After removal of 1 base from V and 4 bases from J, the junction contained 4 bases not matched to a gene. Per germline, CDR1 DFQATT and CDR2 SNEGSKA (reference sequence). This CDR3 spans 15 amino acids. CDR3 sequence (DNA): TGCAGTGCTAGAGTAACTAGCGGGGGAGCAGATACGCAGTATTTT. The encoded protein is CSARVTSGGADTQYF.

This clonotype was seen repeatedly, ten times or more. The chain couples TRBV7-2 to TRBJ2-5; 7 bases are shared with TRBD2. Germline V gives CDR1 SGHTA, CDR2 FQGNSA. The CDR3 runs 15 residues. Trimming took 1 base from V and 5 from J; bases not matched to a gene: 7. The CDR3: CASSLVGGSYETQYF. Here the CDR3 DNA reads TGTGCCAGCAGCTTAGTGGGCGGGAGTTATGAGACCCAGTACTTC.

This clonotype was recorded many times. V and J are TRBV3-1 and TRBJ1-5; 10 bases fit TRBD1. The CDR3 contains 19 residues. Germline CDR1 and CDR2: LGHDT and YNNKEL (reference sequence). V was clipped by 0 bases and J by 2 bases; unmatched bases: 10. The CDR3 region has the DNA TGTGCCAGCAGCCAAGATGAGGGACAGGGGACAATAGGCAATCAGCCCCAGCATTTT. Residues: CASSQDEGQGTIGNQPQHF.

The CDR3 sequence is CASSHASGTTGELFF. The CDR3 DNA reads TGTGCCAGCAGCCATGCTAGCGGCACTACCGGGGAGCTGTTTTTT. The chain combines TRBV14 with TRBJ2-2; 7 nucleotides align to TRBD2. The CDR3 totals 15 residues. V gave up 3 bases and J gave up 5 bases; unmatched junction bases: 6. Per germline, CDR1 SGHDN and CDR2 FVKESK.

This clonotype was seen many times. This rearrangement joins TRBV12-3 or TRBV12-4 to TRBJ2-3; TRBD2 agrees at 7 bases. The CDR3 spans 15 residues. Trimming at V came to 5 bases and at J to 0 bases, leaving 5 bases not matched to a gene. The CDR3 here is CASSQDSGSTDTQYF. CDR3 DNA: TGTGCCAGCAGTCAGGATAGCGGGAGCACAGATACGCAGTATTTT.

Only a few counts were recorded for this clonotype. The chain uses TRBV20-1 and TRBJ2-1, with 9 bases lining up with TRBD2. V lost 6 bases and J lost 3; bases outside the gene matches: 12. There are 16 residues in the CDR3. Germline V gene sequence: CDR1 DFQATT, CDR2 SNEGSKA (reference sequence). This CDR3 reads CSATVSGSSVYNEQFF. As DNA, the CDR3 is TGCAGTGCCACAGTTAGCGGGAGCAGTGTCTACAATGAGCAGTTCTTC.

This chain links TRBV11-2 with TRBJ2-1; maybe TRBD1 (6 bases). CDR1 is SGHAT, CDR2 FQNNGV, per germline. V was pared by 1 base and J by 10 bases, with 14 bases between. The CDR3 spans 14 residues. The CDR3, as DNA: TGTGCCAGCAGCTTAGGGTGGACAGCCAGGGAGCAGTTCTTC. Translating it yields CASSLGWTAREQFF.

This clonotype was recorded at least ten times. This rearrangement joins TRBV12-3 or TRBV12-4 to TRBJ2-2; D is uncertain. With 8 bases removed from V and 2 bases from J, the gap between germline ends came to 3 bases. The CDR3 has 11 residues. The CDR3 is CASGNTGELFF. The CDR3 nucleotides read TGTGCCAGCGGAAACACCGGGGAGCTGTTTTTT.

V and J are TRBV28 and TRBJ2-2; no clear D. The ends were cut back, 2 bases at V and 2 bases at J, with 12 bases in the middle. Germline assignment: CDR1 MDHEN and CDR2 SYDVKM. CDR3 size: 16 residues. CDR3 loop: CASSLHRAGNTGELFF. The CDR3 DNA reads as TGTGCCAGCAGTTTACACAGAGCCGGAAACACCGGGGAGCTGTTTTTT.

As to this clonotype: This clone may be a read error of a much larger clone one base away. The chain employs TRBV30 and TRBJ2-7; D is tentatively TRBD1 or TRBD2 (5 bases each). CDR3 length: 13 amino acids. Germline V gene sequence: CDR1 GTSNPN, CDR2 SVGIG (reference sequence). CDR3 sequence reads: CVWNLGTSYEQYF. In nucleotides, the CDR3 is TGTGTCTGGAATCTCGGGACCTCCTACGAGCAGTACTTC.

This clonotype came up a few times. The chain joins TRBV20-1 to TRBJ2-3; 8 bases map to TRBD1. Germline V gene sequence: CDR1 DFQATT, CDR2 SNEGSKA (reference sequence). With V trimmed by 2 bases and J by 2 bases, 9 bases remained unmatched. The CDR3 is 16 residues long. CDR3 DNA: TGCAGTGCTAGACCCCGACCGGGACAGGTCACAGATACGCAGTATTTT. Protein sequence: CSARPRPGQVTDTQYF.

At least ten counts were recorded for this clonotype. The gene calls are TRBV5-1 and TRBJ2-2, with a tentative D call TRBD2 (6 bases). The germline V gene encodes CDR1 SGHRS and CDR2 YFSETQ. The V end was cut by 5 bases, the J end by 0 bases, with 11 bases between. The CDR3 loop spans 15 amino acids. CDR3 DNA: TGCGCCAGCAGAGGAGGGGATTCGAACACCGGGGAGCTGTTTTTT. Translated: CASRGGDSNTGELFF.

This clonotype was recorded at least ten times. The gene calls are TRBV20-1 and TRBJ1-1; D is undetermined. Per the germline V gene, CDR1 is DFQATT and CDR2 is SNEGSKA (reference sequence). This CDR3 contains 14 residues. V dropped 1 base and J dropped 2 bases, with 11 bases sitting between them. The CDR3 nucleotides are TGCAGTGCTAGAGTTGGAGGATTAAACACTGAAGCTTTCTTT. Protein: CSARVGGLNTEAFF.

This clonotype has at least ten counts. This chain joins TRBV7-9 and TRBJ1-4, with 10 bases aligning to TRBD1. After removal of 1 base from V and 3 bases from J, the junction contained 2 bases not matched to a gene. The CDR3 totals 16 residues. Germline assignment: CDR1 SEHNR and CDR2 FQNEAQ (reference sequence). CDR3 coding DNA: TGTGCCAGCAGCTTAGGGGACAGGGGCGCTAATGAAAAACTGTTTTTT. This encodes CASSLGDRGANEKLFF.

This clonotype appeared many times. J is TRBJ2-1 and V is TRBV7-3, with 13 bases matching TRBD2. J gave up 7 bases and V 4 bases, and 4 bases lay outside the gene matches. The CDR3 has 15 amino acids. Germline CDR1 and CDR2: SGHTA and FQGTGA. The CDR3 nucleotides read TGTGCCAGCAGCTGGACTAGCGGGAGAGGAAATGAGCAGTTCTTC. Translating it yields CASSWTSGRGNEQFF.

A few counts support this clonotype. V usage is TRBV4-3 and J usage is TRBJ2-3; maybe TRBD2 (5 bases). V lost 0 bases and J 0 bases, leaving 19 bases between the germline ends. This CDR3 contains 19 residues. Germline assignment: CDR1 LGHNA and CDR2 YSLEER. The CDR3 is CASSQELSRRAYSTDTQYF. CDR3 coding DNA: TGCGCCAGCAGCCAAGAGCTCTCAAGGCGGGCTTATAGCACAGATACGCAGTATTTT.

This clonotype was found many times. The rearrangement joins TRBV10-3 to TRBJ2-3; 8 bases map to TRBD1. The CDR3 has 13 amino acids. Germline V gives CDR1 ENHRY, CDR2 SYGVKD. Trimming at V came to 7 bases and at J to 4 bases, leaving 4 bases not matched to a gene. CDR3: CAITSTGADTQYF. The CDR3 DNA sequence: TGTGCCATCACCTCGACAGGGGCAGATACGCAGTATTTT.

V and J are TRBV7-9 and TRBJ2-7; D is possibly TRBD1 (7 bases). From germline, CDR1 is SEHNR and CDR2 FQNEAQ (reference sequence). V lost 4 bases and J 5 bases, leaving 9 bases between the germline ends. There are 12 residues in the CDR3. The DNA for the CDR3 is TGTGCCAGCAGCTCAGGGGGGCACGAGCAGTACTTC. Amino acid sequence: CASSSGGHEQYF.

By share, this clonotype ranks as medium-sized (0.01 to 0.1%). This chain connects TRBV11-2 to TRBJ2-1, with 7 nucleotides matching TRBD2. After removal of 2 bases from V and 2 bases from J, the junction contained 3 bases not matched to a gene. This CDR3 spans 15 amino acids. Germline V gives CDR1 SGHAT, CDR2 FQNNGV. The CDR3 DNA reads as TGTGCCAGCAGCTTATTCGGGGGGACCTACAATGAGCAGTTCTTC. Translation gives CASSLFGGTYNEQFF.

This clonotype showed up many times. V is TRBV7-3 and J is TRBJ2-1; D is ambiguous. Germline V gene sequence: CDR1 SGHTA, CDR2 FQGTGA. Trimming shortened V by 2 bases and J by 2 bases, and 13 bases separated the two germline ends. The CDR3 contains 16 residues. The CDR3 sequence: CASSLGEQSTYNEQFF. CDR3 nucleotide sequence: TGTGCCAGCAGCTTAGGAGAGCAGTCCACCTACAATGAGCAGTTCTTC.